This TCR beta chain was sequenced during a study of T cells in Graves' hyperthyroidism and ophthalmopathy. Regarding this clonotype: Its antigen is undetermined.

Thyroid ultrasound, orbital computed tomography, clinical symptoms, and serum thyroxine and TRAb underpinned diagnoses. Germline V gene lookup returns CDR1 SGHTA and CDR2 FQGNSA. CDR3 length: 18 amino acids. V lost 2 bases and J lost 8, with 24 bases in between. Researchers amplified the TCR beta CDR3 regions from RNA transcripts. RT-PCR in the first round (using the HTBI primer set) targeted the TCR CDR3. In TCRdb, the multiplex PCR reads were re-called with MiXCR into one record per CDR3 protein. The sample consists of around 450,000 distinct CDR3 sequences, around 14% of them appearing once. Study observations and caveats: Ophthalmopathy, which appeared later, was predicted by the model a median 6.5 months before onset. Ophthalmopathy was separated from stable hyperthyroidism by a 13 V-J model.

This TCR was sampled from a woman between 18 and 29 years old with Graves' hyperthyroidism. The gene calls are TRBV7-2 and TRBJ1-4, with D perhaps matching TRBD1 (5 bases). Specimen: blood. The CDR3 region has the DNA TGTGCCAGCAGCTTATTCACCTCCGGGACCCCGGGAGGGGAAAAACTGTTTTTT. Its translation is CASSLFTSGTPGGEKLFF.